This T cell receptor (beta chain) was captured by sequencing in a study of control samples from healthy donors and cancer patients. Clones were read by immunoSEQ multiplex PCR, and TCRdb kept only the in-frame ones, dropping some. This sample has roughly 180,000 clones, with 91% found just once. Trimming removed 0 bases from V and 4 bases from J; junction bases left unmatched: 5. The germline gives CDR1 SGHDT, CDR2 YYEEEE. The CDR3 has 17 residues. V is TRBV5-6 and J is TRBJ2-1, with 12 bases lining up with TRBD2. This sequence originates from a woman between 40 and 55 years old in good health. Sequencing was carried out using blood. The CDR3 region is CASSLVLAGGPYNEQFF. Here the CDR3 DNA reads TGTGCCAGCAGCTTGGTCCTAGCGGGGGGGCCTTACAATGAGCAGTTCTTC.